These 13 T cell receptor beta chains came from one sample sequenced in a study of Graves' ophthalmopathy and Graves' hyperthyroidism. Amplification targeted the TCR beta CDR3 regions, with RNA transcripts as the source material. The first-round RT-PCR employed HTBI primers together with the Qiagen OneStep RT-PCR kit. A multiplex PCR was then performed as the second round. TCRdb passed the multiplex PCR reads through MiXCR, listing each CDR3 protein once. The sample includes just over 400,000 distinct CDR3 sequences, 20% to 25% of them seen just once. Specimen: peripheral blood. These receptors were obtained from a young woman with stable Graves' hyperthyroidism.

This clonotype occurred a few times. The chain joins TRBV28 to TRBJ1-2; TRBD1 agrees at 7 bases. The CDR3 runs 14 residues. The germline V gene has CDR1 MDHEN and CDR2 SYDVKM. The ends lost 7 bases at V and 4 bases at J; junction bases unmatched: 9. The CDR3 DNA sequence: TGTGCCAGCAAACGGGGGGACAGACCCTATGGCTACACCTTC. Translation gives CASKRGDRPYGYTF.

The chain recombines TRBV6-1 with TRBJ2-7; tentatively, D is TRBD1 (5 bases). V dropped 6 bases and J dropped 4 bases, with 10 bases sitting between them. CDR1 is MNHNS and CDR2 is SASEGT in the germline V gene. CDR3 size: 12 residues. The CDR3 DNA is TGTGCCAGCAGATGGCAGGGTTACGAGCAGTACTTC. It translates to CASRWQGYEQYF.

This clonotype was recorded at least ten times. The chain has TRBV20-1 and TRBJ2-7, with D uncertain. From germline, CDR1 is DFQATT and CDR2 SNEGSKA (reference sequence). The V end was cut by 1 base, the J end by 3 bases, with 10 bases between. The CDR3 sequence is 13 residues long. The CDR3 DNA reads TGCAGTGCTAGAGGAACCGTTCTCTACGAGCAGTACTTC. Residues: CSARGTVLYEQYF.

This clonotype was recorded many times. The gene calls are TRBV7-2 and TRBJ1-5, with D unresolved. Germline CDR1 is SGHTA and CDR2 is FQGNSA. V shed 4 bases and J shed 6 bases, with 10 bases lying between them. This CDR3 has 13 residues. The CDR3 here is CASSYRQFQPQHF. DNA for the CDR3: TGTGCCAGCAGCTACCGGCAATTTCAGCCCCAGCATTTT.

This clonotype appeared many times. This chain joins TRBV10-3 and TRBJ2-7, with D tentatively TRBD1 (6 bases). The CDR3 covers 12 residues. V lost 8 bases and J lost 3, with 11 bases in between. Germline V gives CDR1 ENHRY, CDR2 SYGVKD. The CDR3 loop is CAIRDTSYEQYF. DNA for the CDR3: TGTGCCATCCGGGACACGAGCTACGAGCAGTACTTC.

A few counts support this clonotype. The chain employs TRBV12-3 or TRBV12-4 and TRBJ1-6; D remains ambiguous. This CDR3 comprises 14 residues. Trimming removed 9 bases from V and 0 bases from J, with 9 bases in between. The CDR3 region is CASGPSSYNSPLHF. The CDR3 DNA reads TGTGCCAGTGGGCCGAGCTCCTATAATTCACCCCTCCACTTT.

This chain connects TRBV28 to TRBJ2-7, with D maybe TRBD1 (5 bases). Trimming removed 3 bases at V and 7 bases at J, with 16 bases between. The germline V gene has CDR1 MDHEN and CDR2 SYDVKM. CDR3 length: 14 amino acids. CDR3 protein: CASSFRPEGVEQYF. The CDR3 DNA is TGTGCCAGCAGTTTCCGTCCCGAAGGGGTTGAGCAGTACTTC.

This clonotype was seen repeatedly, ten times or more. The rearrangement joins TRBV6-2 or TRBV6-3 to TRBJ2-5; D is unclear. The germline gives CDR1 MNHEY, CDR2 SVGEGT. The CDR3 runs 12 residues. V gave up 7 bases and J gave up 9 bases, with 15 bases separating them. This chain's CDR3 is CASNTGDWSQYF. The CDR3 region has the DNA TGTGCCAGCAACACTGGGGATTGGTCCCAGTACTTC.

With regard to this clonotype: One junction end does not reproduce the germline sequence, and a read error may be involved. This chain links TRBV18 with TRBJ2-7, with TRBD1 as a possible D gene (6 bases). CDR1 and CDR2 (germline): KGHSH, LQKENI. There are 14 residues in the CDR3. CDR3 residues: CASSADRNSYDQYF. In DNA, the CDR3 is TGTGCCAGCTCGGCGGACAGAAACTCCTACGATCAGTACTTC.

At least ten counts were recorded for this clonotype. This chain joins TRBV20-1 and TRBJ2-5; 8 nucleotides line up with TRBD2. In germline, CDR1 is DFQATT, CDR2 SNEGSKA (reference sequence). This CDR3 spans 13 amino acids. V lost 6 bases and J lost 4; bases outside the gene matches: 7. The CDR3 here is CSAESGSAETQYF. The CDR3 region has the DNA TGCAGTGCCGAGAGCGGGAGCGCAGAGACCCAGTACTTC.

At least ten counts were recorded for this clonotype. The gene calls are TRBV19 and TRBJ2-2, with D tentatively TRBD2 (5 bases). The CDR3 extends over 15 amino acids. Germline lookup yields CDR1 LNHDA and CDR2 SQIVND (reference sequence). V gave up 7 bases and J gave up 1 base, with 13 bases separating them. In DNA form, the CDR3 reads TGTGCCAGTAAATCGGGGTTTGGGAACACCGGGGAGCTGTTTTTT. Translating gives CASKSGFGNTGELFF. The variable domain in full, with the rest retrieved from reference TRBV19 and TRBJ2-2, is DGGITQSPKYLFRKEGQNVTLSCEQNLNHDAMYWYRQDPGQGLRLIYYSQIVNDFQKGDIAEGYSVSREKKESFPLTVTSAQKNPTAFYLCASKSGFGNTGELFFGEGSRLTVL.

This clonotype occurred many times. The chain is built from TRBV19 and TRBJ1-1; 8 positions match TRBD1. The CDR3 runs 15 residues. CDR1 and CDR2 from the germline V gene are LNHDA and SQIVND (reference sequence). V lost 0 bases to trimming and J lost 3 bases; unmatched junction nucleotides: 3. The CDR3 nucleotides read TGTGCCAGTAGTATAGATCTCAGGGGGCACACTGAAGCTTTCTTT. Translation: CASSIDLRGHTEAFF.

About this clonotype: One end of the junction is discordant with germline, which a read error may explain. The rearrangement links TRBV6-2 or TRBV6-3 to TRBJ2-1; D may be TRBD2 (5 bases). CDR1 MNHEY and CDR2 SVGEGT come from the germline V gene. The CDR3 spans 12 residues. The CDR3 DNA reads TGTGCCAGCGGACTCCTCCGTGATGAGAAGTTCTTC. Residues: CASGLLRDEKFF.